The subject of this entry is one T cell receptor (beta chain). As yet, its antigen is unknown. The CDR3 covers 13 residues. Per germline, CDR1 ENHRY and CDR2 SYGVKD. V gave up 6 bases and J gave up 7 bases; unmatched junction bases: 6. This specimen belongs to a study of beta chain features in type 1 diabetes. Overall study findings and caveats: All four CD4+ subsets from Type 1 diabetes patients carried moderately but significantly shorter TCRB CDR3s.

Expressed TCRB transcripts were sequenced, since all the RNA that had been isolated was reverse transcribed. Sequenced by immunoSEQ multiplex PCR; TCRdb stores in-frame clones only, minus some. The table lists roughly 160,000 clones, around 8.6% of them singletons, with 0.45% to 0.55% in the top ten. Every participating donor gave one draw, a heparinised blood sample averaging approximately 110 mL. The source of this sequence is a woman aged 18-30 years with type 1 diabetes. The chain joins TRBV10-3 to TRBJ2-1; 7 positions agree with TRBD2. Source material: central memory CD4+ T cells from blood. CDR3 DNA: TGTGCCATCAGCGGACTAGAATCGAATGAGCAGTTCTTC. Translating it yields CAISGLESNEQFF.